These T cell receptor beta chains were read from a single sample in a study of blood T cell repertoires in COVID-19. Produced via immunoSEQ multiplex PCR; TCRdb's table is partial and in-frame only. The sample has around 70,000 clones, approximately 91% seen once; the top ten hold about 7.3%. Sequences were obtained from peripheral blood. The receptors come from a human donor in a cohort sampled during active COVID-19. CDR3s include the opening cysteine and the closing phenylalanine or tryptophan. D genes are given only for firm matches. Some rows mark clone size as missing; the rest say once, few, many or name a class of expanded clone.

CDR3 length | J gene | clone size | V gene | D gene | CDR3 protein | CDR3 DNA
15 | TRBJ2-7 | - | TRBV19 | - | CASSIGLSGSYEQYF | TGTGCCAGTAGTATCGGACTTTCTGGCTCCTACGAGCAGTACTTC
17 | TRBJ2-3 | - | TRBV6-1 | - | CASSDLKQLPSTDTQYF | TGTGCCAGCAGTGACTTAAAACAGTTACCAAGCACAGATACGCAGTATTTT
16 | TRBJ1-1 | - | TRBV4-1 | - | CASSQDSGYGYTEAFF | TGCGCCAGCAGCCAAGATTCCGGGTACGGGTACACTGAAGCTTTCTTT
16 | TRBJ2-1 | - | TRBV19 | TRBD2 | CASSTLGAGVYNEQFF | TGTGCCAGTAGTACCCTTGGAGCGGGAGTGTACAATGAGCAGTTCTTC
13 | TRBJ1-4 | - | TRBV6-5 | - | CASHSLRSEKLFF | TGTGCCAGCCACTCGCTTCGATCGGAAAAACTGTTTTTT
15 | TRBJ1-5 | - | TRBV7-7 | - | CASSSWQGGNQPQHF | TGTGCTAGCAGCTCCTGGCAGGGCGGCAATCAGCCCCAGCATTTT
16 | TRBJ1-2 | once | TRBV7-2 | TRBD1 | CASSLNGGQANYGYTF | TGTGCCAGCAGCTTGAATGGGGGACAGGCGAACTATGGCTACACCTTC
15 | TRBJ1-4 | - | TRBV7-9 | - | CASSLSAGGNEKLFF | TGTGCCAGCAGCCTTAGCGCGGGGGGGAATGAAAAACTGTTTTTT
14 | TRBJ1-3 | - | TRBV9 | - | CASSVSGSGNTIYF | TGTGCCAGCAGCGTATCAGGGTCTGGAAACACCATATATTTT
17 | TRBJ2-1 | - | TRBV3-1/TRBV3-2 | TRBD2 | CASSPSTSGATYNEQFF | TGTGCCAGCAGCCCAAGTACTAGCGGGGCTACTTACAATGAGCAGTTCTTC
16 | TRBJ2-5 | - | TRBV5-1 | TRBD2 | CASSLRLAGGQETQYF | TGCGCCAGCAGCTTGCGACTAGCGGGCGGCCAAGAGACCCAGTACTTC
23 | TRBJ1-6 | - | TRBV29-1 | TRBD1 | CSVEDLPYESPGQINAYNSPLHF | TGCAGCGTTGAAGATCTCCCATATGAGTCCCCGGGACAGATAAATGCCTATAATTCACCCCTCCACTTT
15 | TRBJ1-4 | - | TRBV7-9 | - | CASSLGDRRDEKLFF | TGTGCCAGCAGCTTAGGGGACCGGAGGGATGAAAAACTGTTTTTT
16 | TRBJ2-7 | - | TRBV7-6 | TRBD1 | CASSLAEDRGTYEQYF | TGTGCCAGCAGCTTAGCCGAGGACAGGGGGACCTACGAGCAGTACTTC
15 | TRBJ1-5 | - | TRBV7-2 | - | CASSFDSLRGQPQHF | TGTGCCAGCAGCTTTGATTCCCTACGAGGCCAGCCCCAGCATTTT
11 | TRBJ2-1 | - | TRBV20-1 | - | CSAPGMNEQFF | TGCAGTGCCCCAGGGATGAATGAGCAGTTCTTC
16 | TRBJ1-4 | - | TRBV19 | - | CASSMTADSLNEKLFF | TGTGCCAGTAGTATGACCGCCGACAGCTTAAATGAAAAACTGTTTTTT
14 | TRBJ1-5 | - | TRBV3-1/TRBV3-2 | - | CASSGEYSNQPQHF | TGTGCCAGCAGCGGGGAGTATAGCAATCAGCCCCAGCATTTT
14 | TRBJ1-4 | - | TRBV19 | TRBD1 | CASRIWTGDEKLFF | TGTGCCAGTAGGATCTGGACAGGGGATGAAAAACTGTTTTTT
15 | TRBJ1-5 | - | TRBV6-2/TRBV6-3 | - | CASSSSWRGNQPQHF | TGTGCCAGCAGTTCTTCCTGGCGGGGCAATCAGCCCCAGCATTTT
15 | TRBJ2-1 | - | TRBV9 | - | CASSETGSSYNEQFF | TGTGCCAGCAGCGAGACAGGTAGCTCCTACAATGAGCAGTTCTTC
16 | TRBJ2-2 | - | TRBV6-1 | - | CASSEYRDVFAGELFF | TGTGCCAGCAGTGAATACAGGGACGTATTTGCCGGGGAGCTGTTTTTT
14 | TRBJ1-2 | - | TRBV11-1 | - | CASSLATPNYGYTF | TGTGCCAGCAGCTTAGCGACACCTAACTATGGCTACACCTTC
15 | TRBJ2-1 | - | TRBV10-2 | - | CASSGSNGQINEQFF | TGCGCCAGCAGTGGTTCAAACGGACAGATCAATGAGCAGTTCTTC
15 | TRBJ1-1 | - | TRBV5-6 | TRBD1 | CASSDLGQGKTEAFF | TGTGCCAGCAGCGACCTGGGACAGGGGAAAACTGAAGCTTTCTTT
18 | TRBJ2-1 | - | TRBV18 | TRBD1 | CASSPLSGTGEVYNEQFF | TGTGCCAGCTCACCATTATCTGGGACAGGGGAGGTCTACAATGAGCAGTTCTTC
15 | TRBJ2-3 | - | TRBV7-9 | - | CASSLSVTSTDTQYF | TGTGCCAGCAGCTTAAGTGTGACTAGCACAGATACGCAGTATTTT
13 | TRBJ1-2 | - | TRBV10-3 | TRBD1 | CAIRPTGMDGYTF | TGTGCCATCAGGCCGACAGGGATGGATGGCTACACCTTC
15 | TRBJ1-1 | once | TRBV7-2 | - | CASSLAQGRDTEAFF | TGTGCCAGCAGCTTAGCGCAGGGGAGAGACACTGAAGCTTTCTTT
14 | TRBJ1-2 | - | TRBV29-1 | TRBD1 | CSAHTPGQGQGYTF | TGCAGCGCACACACCCCGGGACAGGGCCAAGGCTACACCTTC
13 | TRBJ2-5 | - | TRBV5-1 | - | CASSLGQQETQYF | TGCGCCAGCAGCTTGGGACAACAAGAGACCCAGTACTTC
14 | TRBJ2-1 | - | TRBV19 | TRBD1 | CASESTGGVGEQFF | TGTGCCAGTGAGTCGACAGGGGGGGTAGGGGAGCAGTTCTTC
15 | TRBJ1-6 | - | TRBV5-1 | - | CASSFGETANSPLHF | TGCGCCAGCAGCTTCGGTGAGACAGCCAATTCACCCCTCCACTTT
16 | TRBJ2-5 | - | TRBV7-2 | TRBD2 | CASSKRTSGGAETQYF | TGTGCCAGCAGCAAGAGGACTAGCGGGGGGGCGGAGACCCAGTACTTC
14 | TRBJ1-1 | - | TRBV7-3 | - | CASSRGGVNTEAFF | TGTGCCAGCAGCCGCGGGGGCGTGAACACTGAAGCTTTCTTT
14 | TRBJ2-1 | - | TRBV6-5 | TRBD2 | CASRGGGALNEQFF | TGTGCCAGCAGGGGCGGGGGGGCCTTGAATGAGCAGTTCTTC
12 | TRBJ2-7 | - | TRBV28 | - | CASSPTEEGQYF | TGTGCCAGCAGTCCGACTGAGGAGGGACAGTACTTC
14 | TRBJ2-5 | - | TRBV3-1/TRBV3-2 | TRBD2 | CASRERGGLETQYF | TGTGCCAGCAGGGAGCGGGGGGGCCTGGAGACCCAGTACTTC
14 | TRBJ2-2 | - | TRBV11-3 | - | CASSKRQNTGELFF | TGTGCCAGCAGCAAACGACAGAACACCGGGGAGCTGTTTTTT
17 | TRBJ2-1 | - | TRBV5-6 | - | CASSLEVDPGALNEQFF | TGTGCCAGCAGCTTGGAGGTAGATCCAGGGGCCCTAAATGAGCAGTTCTTC
13 | TRBJ1-5 | - | TRBV7-2 | TRBD1 | CASSLTGAQPQHF | TGTGCCAGCAGCTTGACAGGGGCCCAGCCCCAGCATTTT
15 | TRBJ2-7 | once | TRBV7-2 | TRBD2 | CASNQGGRAFAEQYF | TGTGCCAGCAACCAAGGTGGGAGGGCCTTTGCCGAGCAGTACTTC
14 | TRBJ2-7 | once | TRBV6-2/TRBV6-3 | TRBD1 | CASTYQTGSNEQYF | TGTGCCAGCACTTACCAGACAGGGTCCAACGAGCAGTACTTC
15 | TRBJ2-7 | - | TRBV4-2 | TRBD1 | CASSQDRDRSAEQYF | TGTGCCAGCAGCCAAGACCGGGACAGGTCAGCCGAGCAGTACTTC
13 | TRBJ1-2 | - | TRBV7-2 | TRBD1 | CASSQDRPHGYTF | TGTGCCAGCAGCCAGGACAGGCCTCATGGCTACACCTTC
18 | TRBJ2-5 | few | TRBV4-2 | TRBD2 | CASSQDRSLAVVYGTQYF | TGTGCCAGCAGCCAAGATCGATCGCTAGCGGTGGTTTATGGGACCCAGTACTTC
14 | TRBJ1-6 | - | TRBV10-3 | - | CAISGGGQGSPLHF | TGTGCCATCAGCGGGGGGGGGCAAGGGTCACCCCTCCACTTT